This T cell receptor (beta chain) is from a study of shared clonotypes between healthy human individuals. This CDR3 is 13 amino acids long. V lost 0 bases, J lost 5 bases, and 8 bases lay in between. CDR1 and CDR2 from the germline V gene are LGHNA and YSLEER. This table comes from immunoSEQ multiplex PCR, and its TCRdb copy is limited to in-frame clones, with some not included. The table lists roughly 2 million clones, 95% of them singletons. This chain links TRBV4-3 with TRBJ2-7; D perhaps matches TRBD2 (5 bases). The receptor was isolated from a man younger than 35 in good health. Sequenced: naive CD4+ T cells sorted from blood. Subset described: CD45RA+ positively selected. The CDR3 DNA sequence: TGCGCCAGCAGCCAAGAATGGAGGAACGAGCAGTACTTC. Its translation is CASSQEWRNEQYF.